Listed below are T cell receptor beta chains from one sample, sequenced in a study of blood T cell repertoires in COVID-19. The protocol was immunoSEQ multiplex PCR, while the TCRdb copy is restricted to in-frame clones and leaves out a portion. Among approximately 210,000 clones, almost 90% were seen once, and the ten largest hold approximately 15%. Sequenced input: PBMCs or T cells enriched from blood (not recorded which). The receptors derive from a woman aged 45-60 years with acute COVID-19. CDR3s include the opening cysteine and the closing phenylalanine or tryptophan. Each record gives: J gene, V gene, CDR3 protein.

J gene: TRBJ2-3; V gene: TRBV6-5; CDR3 protein: CASSYDSRDTQYF
J gene: TRBJ1-1; V gene: TRBV28; CDR3 protein: CASSPTGGRYAEAFF
J gene: TRBJ1-1; V gene: TRBV18; CDR3 protein: CASSPRGSTEAFF
J gene: TRBJ1-5; V gene: TRBV6-1; CDR3 protein: CASSVQGGMRNQPQHF
J gene: TRBJ2-3; V gene: TRBV4-1; CDR3 protein: CASSQPSGRAHPSTDTQYF
J gene: TRBJ2-7; V gene: TRBV27; CDR3 protein: CASSWTGVNEQYF
J gene: TRBJ1-2; V gene: TRBV29-1; CDR3 protein: CSVATTGGSYGYTF
J gene: TRBJ1-6; V gene: TRBV27; CDR3 protein: CASSFSGTGIFSYNSPLHF
J gene: TRBJ2-1; V gene: TRBV7-2; CDR3 protein: CASSLARGHEQFF
J gene: TRBJ2-1; V gene: TRBV27; CDR3 protein: CASSPGLAYNEQFF
J gene: TRBJ2-1; V gene: TRBV3-1/TRBV3-2; CDR3 protein: CASSLELAAYNEQFF
J gene: TRBJ2-7; V gene: TRBV5-1; CDR3 protein: CASSFSSGTGAYEQYF
J gene: TRBJ2-7; V gene: TRBV7-2; CDR3 protein: CASSNSGSLLYEQYF
J gene: TRBJ1-5; V gene: TRBV19; CDR3 protein: CASSQEVDGNQPQHF
J gene: TRBJ2-7; V gene: TRBV6-5; CDR3 protein: CASSPDRGSSYEQYF
J gene: TRBJ1-2; V gene: TRBV6-5; CDR3 protein: CASSYSLQGAYGYTF
J gene: TRBJ1-6; V gene: TRBV3-1/TRBV3-2; CDR3 protein: CASSPLTTGQGSPLHF
J gene: TRBJ2-2; V gene: TRBV3-1/TRBV3-2; CDR3 protein: CASRSVTNTGELFF
J gene: TRBJ1-3; V gene: TRBV18; CDR3 protein: CASSEGTGAANTIYF
J gene: TRBJ1-2; V gene: TRBV24-1; CDR3 protein: CATSDPGTAYGYTF
J gene: TRBJ1-1; V gene: TRBV6-1; CDR3 protein: CASSEWANAFF
J gene: TRBJ2-7; V gene: TRBV27; CDR3 protein: CASSFAGKTGPYEQYF
J gene: TRBJ1-1; V gene: TRBV7-3; CDR3 protein: CASSFKEDTEAFF
J gene: TRBJ2-7; V gene: TRBV30; CDR3 protein: CAWDRGTGLNEQYF
J gene: TRBJ2-7; V gene: TRBV2; CDR3 protein: CASNWELAGAHEQYF
J gene: TRBJ1-5; V gene: TRBV6-6; CDR3 protein: CATNRVVEQPQHF
J gene: TRBJ2-7; V gene: TRBV7-2; CDR3 protein: CASSLLAGGYEQYF
J gene: TRBJ2-1; V gene: TRBV5-1; CDR3 protein: CASSPARSWEDEQFF
J gene: TRBJ1-5; V gene: TRBV28; CDR3 protein: CASSFKRNQPQHF
J gene: TRBJ2-3; V gene: TRBV9; CDR3 protein: CASSVVAGGFGDTQYF
J gene: TRBJ1-2; V gene: TRBV27; CDR3 protein: CASSSLGGQGVYYGYTF
J gene: TRBJ2-7; V gene: TRBV28; CDR3 protein: CASQSGRALEQYF
J gene: TRBJ2-7; V gene: TRBV6-4; CDR3 protein: CASSRLAGPYEQYF
J gene: TRBJ2-2; V gene: TRBV3-1/TRBV3-2; CDR3 protein: CASSRGTSTNTGELFF
J gene: TRBJ2-3; V gene: TRBV7-8; CDR3 protein: CASSLVGGITDTQYF
J gene: TRBJ2-1; V gene: TRBV7-6; CDR3 protein: CASSRPTSGSSEQFF
J gene: TRBJ1-2; V gene: TRBV19; CDR3 protein: CASSIEVGNYGYTF
J gene: TRBJ1-1; V gene: TRBV12-3/TRBV12-4; CDR3 protein: CASQGVAAFF
J gene: TRBJ2-5; V gene: TRBV18; CDR3 protein: CASSTGTAEETQYF
J gene: TRBJ2-1; V gene: TRBV4-1; CDR3 protein: CASSHDQVSSYNEQFF
J gene: TRBJ2-7; V gene: TRBV5-3; CDR3 protein: CARSTRDRTYEQYF
J gene: TRBJ1-5; V gene: TRBV28; CDR3 protein: CASTPAEGGTQPQHF
J gene: TRBJ1-4; V gene: TRBV6-5; CDR3 protein: CASSPTGGAREKLFF
J gene: TRBJ2-7; V gene: TRBV5-1; CDR3 protein: CASRLGAEQYF
J gene: TRBJ1-2; V gene: TRBV19; CDR3 protein: CASSRGVGYTF
J gene: TRBJ1-4; V gene: TRBV11-1; CDR3 protein: CASSLASGATNEKLFF
J gene: TRBJ1-2; V gene: TRBV2; CDR3 protein: CASSENTQGHGYTF
J gene: TRBJ2-1; V gene: TRBV18; CDR3 protein: CASSPELAGVREQFF
J gene: TRBJ2-1; V gene: TRBV5-1; CDR3 protein: CASSLFVNRGFYNEQFF
J gene: TRBJ1-1; V gene: TRBV20-1; CDR3 protein: CSASRQGGTEAFF
J gene: TRBJ1-1; V gene: TRBV28; CDR3 protein: CATSWGLGAFF
J gene: TRBJ2-3; V gene: TRBV9; CDR3 protein: CASSVTSGGVDTQYF
J gene: TRBJ2-2; V gene: TRBV27; CDR3 protein: CASSLPGLAGAIGELFF
J gene: TRBJ1-3; V gene: TRBV9; CDR3 protein: CASSPGWSGNTIYF
J gene: TRBJ1-2; V gene: TRBV25-1; CDR3 protein: CASSEAGQFYGYTF
J gene: TRBJ2-7; V gene: TRBV29-1; CDR3 protein: CSVEDSYEQYF
J gene: TRBJ2-5; V gene: TRBV7-9; CDR3 protein: CASSLAVRETQYF
J gene: TRBJ2-2; V gene: TRBV15; CDR3 protein: CATSSPGQDTGELFF
J gene: TRBJ1-6; V gene: TRBV7-3; CDR3 protein: CASSAAAGTINSPLHF